This T cell receptor beta chain originates from a study of regulatory T cells in long-lasting Graves disease. Findings of the study overall: Persistent Graves' disease cases displayed lower TCR diversity than newly diagnosed ones. A reduction in accuracy may have resulted from the small sample size.

Described time point: newly diagnosed GD, antithyroid drugs for less than 3 months. From PBMCs, RNA was extracted and then used to make the TCR library. Germline V gives CDR1 SGHNT, CDR2 YYREEE (reference sequence). Trimming cost V 3 bases and J 0 bases; bases outside gene matches: 5. The length of the CDR3 is 16 residues. A few counts support this clonotype. Its target is unknown. Libraries of TCR beta came from iRepertoire HTBI primers plus Arm-PCR of CDR3 regions. TCRdb re-called the multiplex PCR reads through MiXCR, storing one row per CDR3 protein. The sample holds a few hundred thousand distinct CDR3 sequences, around 15% seen once. The sample was also reused in another study, on T cells in Graves' hyperthyroidism and ophthalmopathy. As reported in that work: Most thyroid clonotypes expanded above 0.001 were also detected in blood.

V and J are TRBV5-4 and TRBJ1-3, with 8 positions matching TRBD1. This material consisted of peripheral blood mononuclear cells (PBMCs), taken at new diagnosis, from a patient treated with antithyroid drugs. This TCR came from a woman aged 18 to 35 with Graves disease. For the CDR3, the DNA is TGTGCCAGCAGCTCCGGGACAGGCTACTCTGGAAACACCATATATTTT. Amino acid sequence: CASSSGTGYSGNTIYF.